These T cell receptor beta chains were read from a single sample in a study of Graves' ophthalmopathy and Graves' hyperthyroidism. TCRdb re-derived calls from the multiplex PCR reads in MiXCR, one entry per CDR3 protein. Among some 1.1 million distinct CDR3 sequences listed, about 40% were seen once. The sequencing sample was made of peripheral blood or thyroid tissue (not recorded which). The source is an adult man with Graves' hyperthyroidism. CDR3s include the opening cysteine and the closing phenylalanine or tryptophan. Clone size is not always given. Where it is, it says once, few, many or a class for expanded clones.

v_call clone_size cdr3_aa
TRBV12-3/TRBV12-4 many CASSPGTGSETQYF
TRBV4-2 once CASSQPDSFQPQHF
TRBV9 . CASRLGQEGFNQPQHF
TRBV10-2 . CASSKPDRGLGYTF
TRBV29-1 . CSVDSGGTGYTF
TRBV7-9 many CASSFQGNPEVDEQYF
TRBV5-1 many CASSLDREAFF
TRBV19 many CASGPGQGAWEQYF
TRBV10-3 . CASSYSETYEQYF
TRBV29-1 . CSVYTGGGEKLFF
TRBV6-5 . CASSQLWASGGPTYTGELFF
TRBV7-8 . CASSQEQDLPYEQYF
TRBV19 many CASSEIWGNQPQHF
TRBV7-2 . CASSEGPATEAFF
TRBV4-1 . CASSQDPVPSRGLSGNTIYF
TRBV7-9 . CASSLAVEHKKLFF
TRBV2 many CASSEGGKQTQYF
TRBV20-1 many CSARGGGETQYF
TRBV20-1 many CSARVGKRLVHEQYF
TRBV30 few CAALTEIYGYTF
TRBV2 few CASSSATLTYNEQFF
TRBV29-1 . CSARRRTDTQYF
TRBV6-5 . CASRPSGINTGELFF
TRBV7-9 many CASSRTGGVSNQPQHF
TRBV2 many CASSDRGLLNTEAFF
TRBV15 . CASSKGPGLAGGSYEQYF
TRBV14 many CASSQLEGLGEQYF
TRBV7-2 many CASSSRPTGSDSPLHF
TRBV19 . CASTVGRVNTEAFF
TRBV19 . CASSQPPDRNTEAFF
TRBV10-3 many CAISEVQVIQPQHF
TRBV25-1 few CASSDPGLSGGETQYF
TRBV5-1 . CASSLYQLNTEAFF
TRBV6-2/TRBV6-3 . CASRLRQYGYTF
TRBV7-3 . CASSALGQGAAFF
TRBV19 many CASSAGQLGQPQHF
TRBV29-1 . CSVTGPMGTEAFF
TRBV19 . CASSSQSRGTGGDQPQHF
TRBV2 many CASSEDRGRETQYF
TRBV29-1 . CSVRGGGNTIYF
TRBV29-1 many CSVESRVRPYGYTF
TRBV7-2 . CASSLVNSGTGGRETQYF
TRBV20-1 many CSARGGGSYEQYF
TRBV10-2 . CASSQDTPTYEQYF
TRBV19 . CASSKSPQGALGTGELFF
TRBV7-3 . CASSREGGVYTF
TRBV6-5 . CASSYEAGRGETQYF
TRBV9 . CASSETGTGIYEQFF